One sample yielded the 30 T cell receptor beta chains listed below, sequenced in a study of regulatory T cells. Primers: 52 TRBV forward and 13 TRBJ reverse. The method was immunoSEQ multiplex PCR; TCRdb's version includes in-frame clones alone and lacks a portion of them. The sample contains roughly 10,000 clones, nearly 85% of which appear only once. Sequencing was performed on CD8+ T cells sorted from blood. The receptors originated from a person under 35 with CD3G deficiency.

The CDR3 reads CASSVGGKGADTQYF. CDR3 coding DNA: TGTGCCAGCAGCGTCGGGGGGAAGGGGGCAGATACGCAGTATTTT. This chain links TRBV9 with TRBJ2-3; possible D gene TRBD2, 7 bases. The CDR3 loop spans 15 amino acids. CDR1 and CDR2 from the germline V gene are SGDLS and YYNGEE. Trimming took off 2 bases at V and 4 bases at J, with 14 bases between the two ends. The whole variable domain, remainder taken from reference TRBV9 and TRBJ2-3, is DSGVTQTPKHLITATGQRVTLRCSPRSGDLSVYWYQQSLDQGLQFLIQYYNGEERAKGNILERFSAQQFPDLHSELNLSSLELGDSALYFCASSVGGKGADTQYFGPGTRLTVL.

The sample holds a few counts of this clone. CDR3 sequence (DNA): TGTGCCAGCAGCTCCGGATCTAGCGGGGGGGTCCAGTACTTC. Amino acids: CASSSGSSGGVQYF. V and J are TRBV7-8 and TRBJ2-7; 12 nucleotides line up with TRBD2. CDR1 SGHVS and CDR2 FQNEAQ come from the germline V gene. The length of the CDR3 is 14 residues. J was trimmed by 10 bases and V by 4 bases; bases with no gene match: 8.

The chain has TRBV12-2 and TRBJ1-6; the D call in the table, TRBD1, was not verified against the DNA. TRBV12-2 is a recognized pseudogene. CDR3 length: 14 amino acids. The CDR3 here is CASRLLAGNSPLHF. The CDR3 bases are TGTGCAAGTCGCTTATTGGCAGGTAATTCACCCCTCCACTTT.

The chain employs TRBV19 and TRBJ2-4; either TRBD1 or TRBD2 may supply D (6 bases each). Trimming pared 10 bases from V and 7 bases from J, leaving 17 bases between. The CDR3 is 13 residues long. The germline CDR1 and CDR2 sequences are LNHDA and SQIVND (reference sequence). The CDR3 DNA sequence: TGTGCCACCTCGCCCGGGGGCCTCAACATTCAGTACTTC. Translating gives CATSPGGLNIQYF.

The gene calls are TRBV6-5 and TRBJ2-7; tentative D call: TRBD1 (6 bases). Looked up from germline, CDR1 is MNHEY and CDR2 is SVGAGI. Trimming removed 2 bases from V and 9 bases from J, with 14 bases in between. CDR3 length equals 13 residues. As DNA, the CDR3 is TGTGCCAGCAGTTACGAGTTAACAGGGAGGCAGTACTTC. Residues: CASSYELTGRQYF.

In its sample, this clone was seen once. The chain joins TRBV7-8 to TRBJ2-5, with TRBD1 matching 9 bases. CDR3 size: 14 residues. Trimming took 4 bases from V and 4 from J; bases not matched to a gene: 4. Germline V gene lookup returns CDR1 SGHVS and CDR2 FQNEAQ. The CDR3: CASSSDRGGETQYF. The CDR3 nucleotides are TGTGCCAGCAGCTCGGACAGGGGTGGAGAGACCCAGTACTTC.

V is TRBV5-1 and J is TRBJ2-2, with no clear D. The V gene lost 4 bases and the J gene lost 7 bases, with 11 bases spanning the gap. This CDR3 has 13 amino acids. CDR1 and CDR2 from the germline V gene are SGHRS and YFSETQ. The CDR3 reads CASSPFGGGELFF. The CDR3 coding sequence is TGCGCCAGCAGCCCTTTCGGTGGCGGGGAGCTGTTTTTT. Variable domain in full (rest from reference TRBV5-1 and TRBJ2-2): KAGVTQTPRYLIKTRGQQVTLSCSPISGHRSVSWYQQTPGQGLQFLFEYFSETQRNKGNFPGRFSGRQFSNSRSEMNVSTLELGDSALYLCASSPFGGGELFFGEGSRLTVL.

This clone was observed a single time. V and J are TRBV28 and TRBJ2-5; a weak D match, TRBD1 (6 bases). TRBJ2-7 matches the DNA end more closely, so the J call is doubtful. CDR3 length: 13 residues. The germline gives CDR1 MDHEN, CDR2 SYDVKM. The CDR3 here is CASSAEDSYEQYF. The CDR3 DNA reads TGTGCCAGCAGTGCTGAGGACAGCTACGAGCAGTACTTC.

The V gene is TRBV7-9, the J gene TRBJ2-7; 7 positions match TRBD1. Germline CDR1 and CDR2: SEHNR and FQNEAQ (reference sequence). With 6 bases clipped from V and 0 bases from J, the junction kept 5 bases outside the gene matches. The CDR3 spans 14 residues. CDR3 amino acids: CASSRDSSSYEQYF. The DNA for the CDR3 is TGTGCCAGCAGTCGGGACAGTAGCTCCTACGAGCAGTACTTC.

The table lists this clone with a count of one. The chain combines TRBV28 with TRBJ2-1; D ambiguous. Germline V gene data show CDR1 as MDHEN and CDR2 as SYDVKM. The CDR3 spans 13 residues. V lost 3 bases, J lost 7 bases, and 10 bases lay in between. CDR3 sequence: CASSFVVGNEQFF. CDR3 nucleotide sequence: TGTGCCAGCAGTTTTGTGGTTGGGAATGAGCAGTTCTTC.

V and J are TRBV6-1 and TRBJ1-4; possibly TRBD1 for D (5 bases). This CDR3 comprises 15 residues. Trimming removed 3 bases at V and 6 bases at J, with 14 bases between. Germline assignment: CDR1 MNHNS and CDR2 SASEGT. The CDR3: CASSDIGAVHEKLFF. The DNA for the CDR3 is TGTGCCAGCAGTGATATAGGGGCGGTCCATGAAAAACTGTTTTTT.

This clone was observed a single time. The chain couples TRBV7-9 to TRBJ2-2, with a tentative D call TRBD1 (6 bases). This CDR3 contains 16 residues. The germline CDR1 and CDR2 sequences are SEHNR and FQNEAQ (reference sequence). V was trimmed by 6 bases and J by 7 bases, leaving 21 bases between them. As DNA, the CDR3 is TGTGCCAGCAGTCGCCACTTTACAGGGCTTGGCGGGGAGCTGTTTTTT. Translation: CASSRHFTGLGGELFF.

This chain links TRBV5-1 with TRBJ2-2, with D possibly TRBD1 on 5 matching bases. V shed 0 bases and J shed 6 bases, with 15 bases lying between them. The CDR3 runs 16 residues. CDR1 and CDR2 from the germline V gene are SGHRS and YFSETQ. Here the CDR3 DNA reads TGCGCCAGCAGCTTGGTCCCGACAGCAGGGTCCGGGGAGCTGTTTTTT. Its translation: CASSLVPTAGSGELFF.

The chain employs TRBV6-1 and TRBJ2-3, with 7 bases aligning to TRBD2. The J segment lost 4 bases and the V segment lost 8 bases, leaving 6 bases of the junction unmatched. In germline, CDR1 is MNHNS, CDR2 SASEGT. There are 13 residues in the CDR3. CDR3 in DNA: TGTGCCAGCCGCGGGAGTTTATCAGATACGCAGTATTTT. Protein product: CASRGSLSDTQYF.

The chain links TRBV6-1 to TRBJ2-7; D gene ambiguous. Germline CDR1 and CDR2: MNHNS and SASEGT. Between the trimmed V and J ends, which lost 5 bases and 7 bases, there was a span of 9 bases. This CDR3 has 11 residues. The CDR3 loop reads CASSKDGEQYF. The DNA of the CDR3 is TGTGCCAGCAGTAAAGACGGTGAGCAGTACTTC.

In DNA form, the CDR3 reads TGTGCCAGTAGGAACGGAAAAGGCTACACCTTC. Amino acids: CASRNGKGYTF. This sequence joins TRBV19 and TRBJ1-2; D not resolved. Trimming pared 6 bases from V and 8 bases from J, leaving 10 bases between. CDR1 is LNHDA and CDR2 is SQIVND in the germline V gene (reference sequence). This CDR3 spans 11 amino acids.

The CDR3 loop is CASSISARYGEKLFF. In DNA, the CDR3 is TGTGCCAGCAGCATAAGCGCCAGATATGGTGAAAAACTGTTTTTT. The V call is TRBV7-2, the J call TRBJ1-4, with D unclear. Germline V CDR1 and CDR2: SGHTA, FQGNSA. The length of the CDR3 is 15 residues. Trimming took 5 bases from V and 7 from J, leaving 17 bases between them.

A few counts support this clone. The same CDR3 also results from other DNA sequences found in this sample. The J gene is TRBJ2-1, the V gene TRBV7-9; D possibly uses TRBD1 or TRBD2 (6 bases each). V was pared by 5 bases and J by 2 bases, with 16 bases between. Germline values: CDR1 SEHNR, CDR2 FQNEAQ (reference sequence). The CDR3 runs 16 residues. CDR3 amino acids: CASSLTGTGAYNEQFF. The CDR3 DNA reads TGTGCCAGCAGCCTTACAGGGACTGGAGCCTACAATGAGCAGTTCTTC.

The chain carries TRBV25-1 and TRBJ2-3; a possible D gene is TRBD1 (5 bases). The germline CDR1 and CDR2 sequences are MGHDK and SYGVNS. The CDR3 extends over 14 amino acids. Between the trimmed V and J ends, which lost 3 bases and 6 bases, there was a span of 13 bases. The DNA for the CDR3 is TGTGCCAGCAGTGATCAGGGCCCACTGGATACGCAGTATTTT. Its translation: CASSDQGPLDTQYF.

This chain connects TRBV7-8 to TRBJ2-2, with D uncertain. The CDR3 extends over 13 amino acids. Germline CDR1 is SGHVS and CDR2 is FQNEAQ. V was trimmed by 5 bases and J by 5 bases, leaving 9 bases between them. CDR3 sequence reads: CASSVLQTGELFF. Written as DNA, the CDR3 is TGTGCCAGCAGCGTACTTCAAACCGGGGAGCTGTTTTTT.

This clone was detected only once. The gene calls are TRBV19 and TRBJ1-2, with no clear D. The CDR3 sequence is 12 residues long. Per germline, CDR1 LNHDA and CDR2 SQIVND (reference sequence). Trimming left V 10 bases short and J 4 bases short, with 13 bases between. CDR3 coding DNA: TGTGCCACTAAAGCGGGCGGCTATGGCTACACCTTC. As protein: CATKAGGYGYTF. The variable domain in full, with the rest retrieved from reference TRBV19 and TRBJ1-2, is DGGITQSPKYLFRKEGQNVTLSCEQNLNHDAMYWYRQDPGQGLRLIYYSQIVNDFQKGDIAEGYSVSREKKESFPLTVTSAQKNPTAFYLCATKAGGYGYTFGSGTRLTVV.

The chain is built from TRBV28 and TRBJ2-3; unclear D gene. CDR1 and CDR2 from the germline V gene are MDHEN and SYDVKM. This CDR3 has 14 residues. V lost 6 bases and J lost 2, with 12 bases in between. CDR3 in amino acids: CASSLSLPTDTQYF. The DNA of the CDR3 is TGTGCCAGCAGCCTCTCTCTTCCCACAGATACGCAGTATTTT.

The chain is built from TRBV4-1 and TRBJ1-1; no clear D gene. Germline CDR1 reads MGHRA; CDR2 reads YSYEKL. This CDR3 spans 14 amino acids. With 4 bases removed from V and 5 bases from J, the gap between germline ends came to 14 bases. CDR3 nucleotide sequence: TGCGCCAGCAGCCCCAGTGAACCGTCGACTGAAGCTTTCTTT. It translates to CASSPSEPSTEAFF.

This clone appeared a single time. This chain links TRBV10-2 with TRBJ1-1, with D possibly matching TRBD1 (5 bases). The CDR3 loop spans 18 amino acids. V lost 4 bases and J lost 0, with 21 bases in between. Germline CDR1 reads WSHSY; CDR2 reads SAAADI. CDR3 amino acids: CASSGPPGRDLMNTEAFF. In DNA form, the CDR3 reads TGCGCCAGCAGTGGACCCCCGGGCAGGGATCTCATGAACACTGAAGCTTTCTTT.

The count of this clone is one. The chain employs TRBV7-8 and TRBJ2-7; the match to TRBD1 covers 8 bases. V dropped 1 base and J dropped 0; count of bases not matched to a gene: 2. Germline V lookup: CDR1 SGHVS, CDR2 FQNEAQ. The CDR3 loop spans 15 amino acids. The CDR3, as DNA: TGTGCCAGCAGCTTAGGGACAGGGAGCTCCTACGAGCAGTACTTC. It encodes CASSLGTGSSYEQYF.

The CDR3 DNA reads TGTGCCAGCAGCTTGACAGGGGCACAAGAGACCCAGTACTTC. Translation gives CASSLTGAQETQYF. The chain uses TRBV7-9 and TRBJ2-5; 8 bases align to TRBD1. V was clipped by 3 bases and J by 2 bases; unmatched bases: 2. In germline, CDR1 is SEHNR, CDR2 FQNEAQ (reference sequence). The CDR3 contains 14 residues.

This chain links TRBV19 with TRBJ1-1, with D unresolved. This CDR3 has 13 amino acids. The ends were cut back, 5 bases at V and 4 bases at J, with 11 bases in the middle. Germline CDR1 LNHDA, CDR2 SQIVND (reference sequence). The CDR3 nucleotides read TGTGCCAGTAGTCCCAAGTGGGGCACTGAAGCTTTCTTT. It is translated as CASSPKWGTEAFF.

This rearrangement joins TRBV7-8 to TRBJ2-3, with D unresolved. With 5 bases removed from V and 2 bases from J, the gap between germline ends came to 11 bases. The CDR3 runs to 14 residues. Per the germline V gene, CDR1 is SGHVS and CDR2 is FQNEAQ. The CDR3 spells CASSHGRITDTQYF. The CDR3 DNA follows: TGTGCCAGCAGCCATGGGCGGATCACAGATACGCAGTATTTT.

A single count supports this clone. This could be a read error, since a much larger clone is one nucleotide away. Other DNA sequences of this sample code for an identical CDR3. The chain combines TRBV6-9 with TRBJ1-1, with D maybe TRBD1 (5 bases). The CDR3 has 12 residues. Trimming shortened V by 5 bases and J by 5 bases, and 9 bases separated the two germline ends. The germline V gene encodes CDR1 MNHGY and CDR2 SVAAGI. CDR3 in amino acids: CASSVGETEAFF. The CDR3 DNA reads TGTGCCAGCAGTGTAGGGGAGACTGAAGCTTTCTTT.

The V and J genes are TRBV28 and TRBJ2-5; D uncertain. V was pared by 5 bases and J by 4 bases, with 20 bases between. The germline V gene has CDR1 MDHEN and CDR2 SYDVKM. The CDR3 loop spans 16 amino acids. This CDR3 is CASSGLFAAARETQYF. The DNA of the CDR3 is TGTGCCAGCAGTGGGCTATTCGCTGCGGCCCGAGAGACCCAGTACTTC.